A single sample gave rise to the 18 T cell receptor beta chains below, sequenced in a study of T-cell memory formation after mild COVID-19. In TCRdb, the 5' RACE reads were re-called with MiXCR into one record per CDR3 protein. The sample lists more than 400,000 distinct CDR3 sequences, roughly 18% occurring once. Sequencing was carried out using PBMCs or a T cell subset sorted from them (not recorded which). The source of these receptors is an adult woman who had mild COVID-19 (a few samples of this study predate the infection). Cell type and time point are not known.

The table lists this clonotype with many counts. The gene calls are TRBV5-1 and TRBJ2-3; 8 bases align to TRBD1. V gave up 5 bases and J gave up 1 base; unmatched junction bases: 3. Looked up from germline, CDR1 is SGHRS and CDR2 is YFSETQ. The CDR3 totals 14 residues. The CDR3, as DNA: TGCGCCAGCAGGTCGACAGGGGGCACAGATACGCAGTATTTT. Its protein is CASRSTGGTDTQYF.

This clonotype was detected many times. The V and J genes are TRBV4-2 and TRBJ2-3; the D gene is possibly TRBD1 (6 bases). Germline V gene sequence: CDR1 LGHNA, CDR2 YNFKEQ. CDR3 length: 16 residues. Trimming took 4 bases from V and 0 from J, leaving 14 bases between them. CDR3 DNA: TGTGCCAGCAGCCCCCGCCCACAGGGTAGCACAGATACGCAGTATTTT. Its protein is CASSPRPQGSTDTQYF.

The DNA of the CDR3 is TGTGCCAGCAGCCGCCCGACTAACTACGAGCAGTACTTC. Its translation is CASSRPTNYEQYF. The chain has TRBV7-9 and TRBJ2-7; weak D call: TRBD2 (5 bases). Germline CDR1 is SEHNR and CDR2 is FQNEAQ (reference sequence). Trimming shortened V by 5 bases and J by 3 bases, and 11 bases separated the two germline ends. The CDR3 has 13 residues.

This clonotype was counted between two and nine times. This chain uses TRBV6-5 with TRBJ1-1; tentative D call: TRBD1 (6 bases). The CDR3 has 13 residues. Deletions cut 7 bases from V and 4 bases from J, with 13 bases between. Germline-derived CDR1 and CDR2 are MNHEY and SVGAGI. CDR3 nucleotides: TGTGCCAGCACCCAAGGGGGTAGCACTGAAGCTTTCTTT. Translated: CASTQGGSTEAFF.

This sequence joins TRBV5-1 and TRBJ2-1; TRBD2 is a possible D gene (5 bases). CDR1 and CDR2 (germline): SGHRS, YFSETQ. V was trimmed by 4 bases and J by 1 base, leaving 9 bases between them. The CDR3 runs 14 residues. The CDR3 DNA reads TGCGCCAGCAGCAGGGCGGGTTCCTACAATGAGCAGTTCTTC. This translates into CASSRAGSYNEQFF.

A few counts support this clonotype. The chain combines TRBV5-6 with TRBJ2-4, with 7 bases matching TRBD2. The CDR3 totals 17 residues. Germline V CDR1 and CDR2: SGHDT, YYEEEE. The junction had 7 bases not matched to a gene; V was cut back by 1 base and J by 0 bases. CDR3 protein: CASSLSQRGLAKNIQYF. Here the CDR3 DNA reads TGTGCCAGCAGCTTGTCTCAGCGGGGCCTAGCCAAAAACATTCAGTACTTC.

The chain recombines TRBV6-5 with TRBJ1-2, with 9 positions matching TRBD1. Germline values: CDR1 MNHEY, CDR2 SVGAGI. V dropped 0 bases and J dropped 7; count of bases not matched to a gene: 15. The CDR3 sequence is 18 residues long. CDR3 nucleotide sequence: TGTGCCAGCAGTTACTCGAGGTATCCGGGACAGGGCCCTTCTGGCTACACCTTC. Amino acids: CASSYSRYPGQGPSGYTF.

This clonotype was seen a few times. The chain uses TRBV2 and TRBJ1-3, with 9 bases lining up with TRBD1. Per germline, CDR1 SNHLY and CDR2 FYNNEI. The CDR3 loop spans 19 amino acids. V gave up 2 bases and J gave up 2 bases; unmatched junction bases: 13. CDR3 sequence (DNA): TGTGCCAGCAGTGAATATTGGTCGGGACAGGGAAGGGCTGGAAACACCATATATTTT. This translates into CASSEYWSGQGRAGNTIYF.

This clonotype was counted a few times. The chain recombines TRBV12-3 or TRBV12-4 with TRBJ1-1; possibly TRBD1 for D (5 bases). Trimming took off 11 bases at V and 3 bases at J, with 19 bases between the two ends. This CDR3 is built from 14 residues. Written as DNA, the CDR3 is TGTGCCGGCCGTGGGGGAAAGGGTGACACTGAAGCTTTCTTT. This gives the protein CAGRGGKGDTEAFF.

This clonotype was observed a handful of times. The gene calls are TRBV29-1 and TRBJ2-7, with TRBD1 matching 9 bases. Germline CDR1 is SQVTM and CDR2 is ANQGSEA. The CDR3 totals 13 residues. Losses at the gene ends were 4 bases for V and 4 bases for J; bases not matched to a gene: 5. The CDR3 sequence is CSVAGTGIYEQYF. The CDR3 nucleotides are TGCAGCGTTGCCGGGACAGGGATTTACGAGCAGTACTTC.

CDR3 bases: TGTGCCACCAGTGATTCCAGGGGCAGGAAAGATGGCTACACCTTC. Protein sequence: CATSDSRGRKDGYTF. The rearrangement uses TRBV24-1 and TRBJ1-2, with D possibly matching TRBD1 (6 bases). V was pared by 2 bases and J by 6 bases, with 15 bases between. CDR1 is KGHDR, CDR2 SFDVKD, per germline. The CDR3 sequence is 15 residues long.

The V gene is TRBV7-9, the J gene TRBJ1-1, with D maybe TRBD1 (6 bases). The CDR3 spans 15 residues. Germline V lookup: CDR1 SEHNR, CDR2 FQNEAQ (reference sequence). Trimming left V 5 bases short and J 6 bases short, with 19 bases between. The CDR3 loop is CASSLHAGGGPEAFF. DNA for the CDR3: TGTGCCAGCAGCCTCCACGCGGGGGGGGGGCCTGAAGCTTTCTTT. The variable domain in full, with the rest retrieved from reference TRBV7-9 and TRBJ1-1, is DTGVSQNPRHKITKRGQNVTFRCDPISEHNRLYWYRQTLGQGPEFLTYFQNEAQLEKSRLLSDRFSAERPKGSFSTLEIQRTEQGDSAMYLCASSLHAGGGPEAFFGQGTRLTVV.

The sample holds a few counts of this clonotype. In DNA form, the CDR3 reads TGCGCCAGCAGCTCGACAGGGCTCGGTGGGGCCAACGTCCTGACTTTC. The encoded protein is CASSSTGLGGANVLTF. The J gene is TRBJ2-6, the V gene TRBV5-1, with 7 positions matching TRBD1. From germline, CDR1 is SGHRS and CDR2 YFSETQ. The CDR3 consists of 16 residues. J lost 3 bases, V lost 3 bases, and 6 bases had no gene match.

This clonotype was seen more than once but under ten times. The J gene is TRBJ2-3, the V gene TRBV19; TRBD2 agrees at 8 bases. Trimming removed 6 bases from V and 4 bases from J; junction bases left unmatched: 6. This CDR3 is built from 14 residues. CDR1 is LNHDA and CDR2 is SQIVND in the germline V gene (reference sequence). This CDR3 is CASRLGSGADTQYF. For the CDR3, the DNA is TGTGCCAGTAGGCTGGGTAGCGGGGCAGATACGCAGTATTTT.

This clonotype was counted between two and nine times. The rearrangement links TRBV19 to TRBJ1-2; D uncertain. Trimming cost V 1 base and J 1 base, with 10 bases left between them. The CDR3 runs to 15 residues. Per germline, CDR1 LNHDA and CDR2 SQIVND (reference sequence). As DNA, the CDR3 is TGTGCCAGTAGTATAGGAGACGATCTTAACTATGGCTACACCTTC. It encodes CASSIGDDLNYGYTF.

This chain joins TRBV5-6 and TRBJ2-3; TRBD1 agrees at 11 bases. The germline V gene has CDR1 SGHDT and CDR2 YYEEEE. This CDR3 is 15 amino acids long. J was trimmed by 5 bases and V by 2 bases; bases with no gene match: 4. Written as DNA, the CDR3 is TGTGCCAGCAGCTTAGGACAGGGGGCTCAAGATACGCAGTATTTT. Protein: CASSLGQGAQDTQYF. The complete variable domain, with remaining parts taken from reference TRBV5-6 and TRBJ2-3, reads DAGVTQSPTHLIKTRGQQVTLRCSPKSGHDTVSWYQQALGQGPQFIFQYYEEEERQRGNFPDRFSGHQFPNYSSELNVNALLLGDSALYLCASSLGQGAQDTQYFGPGTRLTVL.

This chain uses TRBV4-1 with TRBJ2-3; 9 bases are a match to TRBD2. CDR1 MGHRA and CDR2 YSYEKL come from the germline V gene. The CDR3 length is 17 residues. The V segment lost 0 bases and the J segment 4 bases; nucleotides outside the gene matches: 8. CDR3 coding DNA: TGCGCCAGCAGCCAAGAAAGGCTAGCGGGAATGGCAGATACGCAGTATTTT. Its protein product is CASSQERLAGMADTQYF.

The chain employs TRBV4-3 and TRBJ2-5, with a weak D call TRBD2 (5 bases). Trimming shortened V by 1 base and J by 1 base, and 16 bases separated the two germline ends. Germline lookup yields CDR1 LGHNA and CDR2 YSLEER. The CDR3 runs 17 residues. CDR3 amino acids: CASSQGGSGRGQETQYF. Written as DNA, the CDR3 is TGCGCCAGCAGCCAAGGAGGATCGGGGAGAGGCCAAGAGACCCAGTACTTC.